The rows below give T cell receptor beta chains drawn from one sample of a study of T cells after yellow fever vaccination. TCRdb redid the calling of the 5' RACE reads with MiXCR, one entry per CDR3 protein. The table lists a few hundred thousand distinct CDR3 sequences, roughly 19% of them singletons, with over 11% in the top ten. This specimen consisted of PBMCs, obtained 15 days after the yellow fever booster vaccination. The receptors shown here come from a man aged 30 to 45 who received the YFV17D yellow fever vaccine. Both conserved end residues are trimmed from each CDR3. A clone size is listed for some rows: how often the clone was seen (once, few, many), or a class if it is expanded.

CDR3aa: ASCVRDRGRNANTGELF
v_gene: TRBV7-9
j_gene: TRBJ2-2
abundance: few

CDR3aa: ASSSRTSSRSEQY
v_gene: TRBV12-3/TRBV12-4
j_gene: TRBJ2-7
abundance: few

CDR3aa: ATSDTRGTVGNEQF
v_gene: TRBV24-1
j_gene: TRBJ2-1
abundance: once

CDR3aa: AISDGRLTGELF
v_gene: TRBV10-3
j_gene: TRBJ2-2
abundance: NA

CDR3aa: ATSEDSHSPLH
v_gene: TRBV24-1
j_gene: TRBJ1-6
abundance: NA

CDR3aa: ATTLGNEQF
v_gene: TRBV12-3/TRBV12-4
j_gene: TRBJ2-1
abundance: few

CDR3aa: ASSLGPISSTEAF
v_gene: TRBV7-6
j_gene: TRBJ1-1
abundance: few

CDR3aa: ASTRSGELF
v_gene: TRBV28
j_gene: TRBJ2-2
abundance: few

CDR3aa: ASSPDINEQF
v_gene: TRBV5-6
j_gene: TRBJ2-1
abundance: NA

CDR3aa: ASSLGDKNIQY
v_gene: TRBV28
j_gene: TRBJ2-4
abundance: few

CDR3aa: ASRPLAGRVGHTGELF
v_gene: TRBV27
j_gene: TRBJ2-2
abundance: many

CDR3aa: SARRGPGANVLT
v_gene: TRBV20-1
j_gene: TRBJ2-6
abundance: NA

CDR3aa: SVEDRANTGELF
v_gene: TRBV29-1
j_gene: TRBJ2-2
abundance: few

CDR3aa: SARSGTQY
v_gene: TRBV20-1
j_gene: TRBJ2-3
abundance: NA

CDR3aa: ASSPGTAINNEQF
v_gene: TRBV7-9
j_gene: TRBJ2-1
abundance: few

CDR3aa: ASSLGLLGSSSYEQY
v_gene: TRBV12-3/TRBV12-4
j_gene: TRBJ2-7
abundance: NA

CDR3aa: ASSLQGGSTQY
v_gene: TRBV12-3/TRBV12-4
j_gene: TRBJ2-5
abundance: NA

CDR3aa: ASRGRQTQETQY
v_gene: TRBV5-1
j_gene: TRBJ2-5
abundance: NA

CDR3aa: SAVHNGRADEQY
v_gene: TRBV20-1
j_gene: TRBJ2-7
abundance: NA

CDR3aa: ASSLASGSREQY
v_gene: TRBV7-2
j_gene: TRBJ2-7
abundance: NA

CDR3aa: ANPRSNQPQH
v_gene: TRBV7-4
j_gene: TRBJ1-5
abundance: NA

CDR3aa: ASQSWQGGTYEQY
v_gene: TRBV4-3
j_gene: TRBJ2-7
abundance: few

CDR3aa: ASSPLLVGAYNEQF
v_gene: TRBV7-2
j_gene: TRBJ2-1
abundance: NA

CDR3aa: ASSRLGRQTGNEQF
v_gene: TRBV5-1
j_gene: TRBJ2-1
abundance: few

CDR3aa: SAKPGGKREMYEQY
v_gene: TRBV20-1
j_gene: TRBJ2-7
abundance: NA

CDR3aa: ASSEDLGRLPLH
v_gene: TRBV2
j_gene: TRBJ1-6
abundance: few

CDR3aa: ASSPGSSGRAREQY
v_gene: TRBV12-3/TRBV12-4
j_gene: TRBJ2-7
abundance: NA